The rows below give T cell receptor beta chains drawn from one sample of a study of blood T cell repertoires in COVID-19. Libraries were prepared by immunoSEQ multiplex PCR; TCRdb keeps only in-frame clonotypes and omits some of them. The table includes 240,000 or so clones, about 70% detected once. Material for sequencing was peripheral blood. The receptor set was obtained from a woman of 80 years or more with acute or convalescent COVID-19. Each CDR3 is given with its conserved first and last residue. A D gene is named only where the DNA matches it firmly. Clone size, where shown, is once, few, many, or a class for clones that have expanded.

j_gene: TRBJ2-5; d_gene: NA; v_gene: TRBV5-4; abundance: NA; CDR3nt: TGTGCCAGCAGCTCCTTACAAGAGACCCAGTACTTC; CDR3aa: CASSSLQETQYF
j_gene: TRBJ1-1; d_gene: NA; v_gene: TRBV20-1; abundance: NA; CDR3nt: TGCAGTGCTAGTACTTCGGGGAACACTGAAGCTTTCTTT; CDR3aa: CSASTSGNTEAFF
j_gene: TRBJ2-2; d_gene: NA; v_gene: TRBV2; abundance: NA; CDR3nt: TGTGCCAGCAGTCCTATTCCCGGGGACACCGGGGAGCTGTTTTTT; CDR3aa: CASSPIPGDTGELFF
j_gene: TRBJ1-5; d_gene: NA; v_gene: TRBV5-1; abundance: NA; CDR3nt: TGCGCCAGCAGCTTGGGACAGAATCAGCCCCAGCATTTT; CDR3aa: CASSLGQNQPQHF
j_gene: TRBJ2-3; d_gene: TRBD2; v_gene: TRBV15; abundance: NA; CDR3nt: TGTGCCACCAGCAGAGAGGGGCGGAGCGGGGGTTTAGTAGATACGCAGTATTTT; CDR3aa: CATSREGRSGGLVDTQYF
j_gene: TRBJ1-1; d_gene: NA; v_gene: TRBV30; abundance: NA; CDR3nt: TGTGCCTGGAGTTTCAGAGTAGCGGCTGAAGCTTTCTTT; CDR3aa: CAWSFRVAAEAFF
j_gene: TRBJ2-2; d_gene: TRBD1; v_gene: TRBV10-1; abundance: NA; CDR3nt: TGCGCCAGCAGTCCACAGGGGGCTCTAGCTACCGGGGAGCTGTTTTTT; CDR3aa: CASSPQGALATGELFF
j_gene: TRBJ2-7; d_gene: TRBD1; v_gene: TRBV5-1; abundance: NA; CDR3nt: TGCGCCAGCAGCTTGGCCCTAACAGGGGGCTCCTACGAGCAGTACTTC; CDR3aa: CASSLALTGGSYEQYF
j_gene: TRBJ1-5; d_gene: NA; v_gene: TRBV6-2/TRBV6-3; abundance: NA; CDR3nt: TGTGCCAGCAGTAGGGGGGGTGGGGGCAATCAGCCCCAGCATTTT; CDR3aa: CASSRGGGGNQPQHF
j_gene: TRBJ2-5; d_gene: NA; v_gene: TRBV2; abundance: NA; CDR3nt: TGTGCCAGCAGTGTGGGGGGGGCCCAAGAGACCCAGTACTTC; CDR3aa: CASSVGGAQETQYF
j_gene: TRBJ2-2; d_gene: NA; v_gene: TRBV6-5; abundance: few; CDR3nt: TGTGCCAGCAGTTACTCGAGGAACACCGGGGAGCTGTTTTTT; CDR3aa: CASSYSRNTGELFF
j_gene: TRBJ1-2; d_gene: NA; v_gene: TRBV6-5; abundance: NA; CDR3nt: TGTGCCAGCAGTAATTCGGCAGGGATCCATGGCTACACCTTC; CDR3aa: CASSNSAGIHGYTF
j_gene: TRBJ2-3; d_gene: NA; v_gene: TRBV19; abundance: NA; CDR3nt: TGTGCCAGTAGTACCCTTGGAGGGATGGGTCGTGATACGCAGTATTTT; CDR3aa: CASSTLGGMGRDTQYF
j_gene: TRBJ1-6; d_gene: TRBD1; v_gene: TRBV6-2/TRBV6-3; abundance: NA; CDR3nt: TGTGCCAGCAGCAAGGGGACAGGACTTTATAATTCACCCCTCCACTTT; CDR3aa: CASSKGTGLYNSPLHF
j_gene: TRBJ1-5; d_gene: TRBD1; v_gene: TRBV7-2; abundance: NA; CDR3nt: TGTGCCAGCAGCTTAGCCCCTTCGACAGGGGGTCGTCAGCCCCAGCATTTT; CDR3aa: CASSLAPSTGGRQPQHF
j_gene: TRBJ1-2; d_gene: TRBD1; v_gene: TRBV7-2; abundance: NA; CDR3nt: TGTGCCAGCAGCTTAGGGGGGCAGGGGGCAGGCTATGGCTACACCTTC; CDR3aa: CASSLGGQGAGYGYTF
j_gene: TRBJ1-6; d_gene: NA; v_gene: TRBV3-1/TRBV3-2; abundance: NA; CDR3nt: TGTGCCAGCAGTCCAAGATCGGAGGGTTCACCCCTCCACTTT; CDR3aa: CASSPRSEGSPLHF
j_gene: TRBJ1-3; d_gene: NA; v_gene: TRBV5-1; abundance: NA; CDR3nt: TGCGCCAGCAGCGCGGGACCCGACTCTGGAAACACCATATATTTT; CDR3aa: CASSAGPDSGNTIYF
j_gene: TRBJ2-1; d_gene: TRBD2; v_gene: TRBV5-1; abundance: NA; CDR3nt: TGCGCCAGCAGCTTGGGGGCTAGCGGGAGCTACAATGAGCAGTTCTTC; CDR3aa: CASSLGASGSYNEQFF
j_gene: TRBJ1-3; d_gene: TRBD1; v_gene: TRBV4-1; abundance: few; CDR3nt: TGCGCCAGCAGCCAAGGGTTATCAGGACAGGGGCGGAGGCACACCATATATTTT; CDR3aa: CASSQGLSGQGRRHTIYF
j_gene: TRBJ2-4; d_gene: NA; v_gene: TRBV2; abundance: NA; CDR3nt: TGTGCCAGCAGTGAGACCAGGGGCGGGCACATTCAGTACTTC; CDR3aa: CASSETRGGHIQYF
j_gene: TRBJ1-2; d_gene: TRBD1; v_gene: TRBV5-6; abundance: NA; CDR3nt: TGTGCCAGCAGAAACCAGGGGGCGCGGGCTTATGGCTACACCTTC; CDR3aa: CASRNQGARAYGYTF
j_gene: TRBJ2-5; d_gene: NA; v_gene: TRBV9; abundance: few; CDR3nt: TGTGCCAGCAGCGGGGGCTCGGCAGAGACCCAGTACTTC; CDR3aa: CASSGGSAETQYF
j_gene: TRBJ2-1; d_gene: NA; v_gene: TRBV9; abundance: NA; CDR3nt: TGTGCCAGCAGCGTAGGAGGGGGCGGGATCTCCTACAATGAGCAGTTCTTC; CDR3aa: CASSVGGGGISYNEQFF
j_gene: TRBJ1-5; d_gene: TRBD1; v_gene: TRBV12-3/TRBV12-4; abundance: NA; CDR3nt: TGTGCCAGCAGGACAGGGCAAACTCAGCCCCAGCATTTT; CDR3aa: CASRTGQTQPQHF
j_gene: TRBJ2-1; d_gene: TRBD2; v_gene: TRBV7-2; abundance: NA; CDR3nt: TGTGCCAGCAGCTTAGAGAAGCTAGCGGGGGGTCGTTCCAATGAGCAGTTCTTC; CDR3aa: CASSLEKLAGGRSNEQFF
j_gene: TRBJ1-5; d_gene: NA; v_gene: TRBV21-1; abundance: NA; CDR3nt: TGTGCCAGCAGCACCCCGGACAGGGACAGCAATCAGCCCCAGCATTTT; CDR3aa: CASSTPDRDSNQPQHF
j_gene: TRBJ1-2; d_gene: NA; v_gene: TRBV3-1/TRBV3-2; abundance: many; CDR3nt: TGTGCCAGCAGCCAAGGGACTGTCACTAACTATGGCTACACCTTC; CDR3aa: CASSQGTVTNYGYTF
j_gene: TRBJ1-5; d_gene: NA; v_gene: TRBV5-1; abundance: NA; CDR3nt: TGCGCCAGCAGCTTAGGTGGGGGGAATCAGCCCCAGCATTTT; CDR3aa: CASSLGGGNQPQHF
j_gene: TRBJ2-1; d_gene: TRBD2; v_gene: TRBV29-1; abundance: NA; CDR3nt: TGCAGCACCTCAGCTAGCGGGCATGAGCAGTTCTTC; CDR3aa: CSTSASGHEQFF
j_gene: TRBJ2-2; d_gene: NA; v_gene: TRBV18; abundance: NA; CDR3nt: TGTGCCAGCTCCAGGACCGAGGGTTGGACCGGGGAGCTGTTTTTT; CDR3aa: CASSRTEGWTGELFF
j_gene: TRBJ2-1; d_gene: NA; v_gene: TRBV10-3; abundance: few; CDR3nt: TGTGCATCGAGAGGAGGGAGCACCTACAATGAGCAGTTCTTC; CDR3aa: CASRGGSTYNEQFF
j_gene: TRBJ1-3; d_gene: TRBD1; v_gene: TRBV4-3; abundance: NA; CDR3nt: TGCGCCAGCAGCCAAGGAGGAGGACAGGGATCTGGAAACACCATATATTTT; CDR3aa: CASSQGGGQGSGNTIYF